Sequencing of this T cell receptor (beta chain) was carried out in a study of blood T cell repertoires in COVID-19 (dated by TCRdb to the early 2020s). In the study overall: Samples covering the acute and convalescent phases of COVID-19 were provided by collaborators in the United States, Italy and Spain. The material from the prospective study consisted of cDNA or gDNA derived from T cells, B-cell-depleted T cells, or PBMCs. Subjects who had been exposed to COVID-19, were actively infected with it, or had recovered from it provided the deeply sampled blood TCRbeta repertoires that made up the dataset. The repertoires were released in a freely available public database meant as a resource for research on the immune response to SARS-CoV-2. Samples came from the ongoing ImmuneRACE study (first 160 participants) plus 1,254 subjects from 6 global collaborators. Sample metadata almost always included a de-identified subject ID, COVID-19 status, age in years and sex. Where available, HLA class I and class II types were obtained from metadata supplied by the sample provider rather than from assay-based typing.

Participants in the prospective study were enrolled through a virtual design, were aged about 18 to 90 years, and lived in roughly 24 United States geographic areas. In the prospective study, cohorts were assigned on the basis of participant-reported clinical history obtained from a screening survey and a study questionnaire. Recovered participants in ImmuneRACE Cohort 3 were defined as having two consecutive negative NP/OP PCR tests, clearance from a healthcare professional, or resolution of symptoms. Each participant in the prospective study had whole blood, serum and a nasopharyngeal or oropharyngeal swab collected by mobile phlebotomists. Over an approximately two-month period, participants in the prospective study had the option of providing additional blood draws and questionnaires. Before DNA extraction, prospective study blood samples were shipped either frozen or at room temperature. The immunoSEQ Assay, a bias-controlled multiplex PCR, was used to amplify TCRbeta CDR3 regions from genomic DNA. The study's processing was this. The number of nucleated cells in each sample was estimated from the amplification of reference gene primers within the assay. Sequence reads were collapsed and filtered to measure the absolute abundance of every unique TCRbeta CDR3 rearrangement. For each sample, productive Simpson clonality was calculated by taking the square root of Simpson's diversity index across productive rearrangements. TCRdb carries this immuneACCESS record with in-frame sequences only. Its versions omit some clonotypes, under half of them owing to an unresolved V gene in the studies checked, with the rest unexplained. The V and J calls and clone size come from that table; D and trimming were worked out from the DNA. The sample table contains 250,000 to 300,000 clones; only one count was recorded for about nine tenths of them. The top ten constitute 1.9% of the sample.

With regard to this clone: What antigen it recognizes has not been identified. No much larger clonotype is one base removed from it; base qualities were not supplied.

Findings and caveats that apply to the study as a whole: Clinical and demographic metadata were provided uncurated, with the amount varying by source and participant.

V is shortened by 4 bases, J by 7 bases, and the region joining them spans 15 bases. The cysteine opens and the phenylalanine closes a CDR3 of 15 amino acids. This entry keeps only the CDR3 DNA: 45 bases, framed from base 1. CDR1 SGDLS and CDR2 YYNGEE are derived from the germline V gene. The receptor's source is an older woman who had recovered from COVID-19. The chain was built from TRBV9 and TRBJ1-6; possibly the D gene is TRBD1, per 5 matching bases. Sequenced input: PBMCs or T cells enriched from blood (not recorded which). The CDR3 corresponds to CASSSAGLSNSPLHF. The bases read TGTGCCAGCAGCTCCGCGGGACTCTCAAATTCACCCCTCCACTTT.